Each of the 10 T cell receptor beta chains below was sequenced from the same sample in a study of early T cells in non-severe SARS-CoV-2 infection listed by TCRdb under 2021. The method behind the library was 5' RACE. TCRdb records NextSeq 500 as the sequencer. TCRdb trimmed public reads at Q25 via fastp, called clones via MiXCR and kept in-frame beta chains. Each entry merges the rows of one CDR3 protein and shows their most common DNA and genes. Here the sample has roughly 80,000 distinct CDR3 sequences; over 12% occur a single time. The ten largest account for roughly 3% of the sample. Sequenced: whole blood. All receptors derive from an adult who was a healthcare worker with PCR-confirmed SARS-CoV-2 infection or an uninfected control (not recorded which).

This clonotype was seen ten or more times. This chain joins TRBV5-4 and TRBJ2-5; D unresolved. V was shortened by 0 bases and J by 3 bases, with 12 bases between the two germline ends. This CDR3 is 15 amino acids long. Germline V gives CDR1 SGHNT, CDR2 YYREEE (reference sequence). The CDR3 bases are TGTGCCAGCAGCTTGGCCGGGTCCGCCAAAGAGACCCAGTACTTC. Its translation: CASSLAGSAKETQYF.

The V call is TRBV11-2, the J call TRBJ2-7; D possibly corresponds to TRBD2 (5 bases). Trimming pared 2 bases from V and 4 bases from J, leaving 21 bases between. Germline-derived CDR1 and CDR2 are SGHAT and FQNNGV. This CDR3 comprises 17 residues. CDR3: CASSLRTRAPYSYEQYF. The CDR3 nucleotides read TGTGCCAGCAGCTTAAGAACTAGAGCGCCGTATTCTTACGAGCAGTACTTC. The whole variable domain, filled in from reference TRBV11-2 and TRBJ2-7, reads EAGVAQSPRYKIIEKRQSVAFWCNPISGHATLYWYQQILGQGPKLLIQFQNNGVVDDSQLPKDRFSAERLKGVDSTLKIQPAKLEDSAVYLCASSLRTRAPYSYEQYFGPGTRLTVT.

The V and J genes are TRBV9 and TRBJ2-5, with 7 bases identical to TRBD2. Germline CDR1 SGDLS, CDR2 YYNGEE. CDR3 size: 12 residues. V shed 3 bases and J 4 bases; nucleotides not matched to a gene: 0. CDR3 residues: CASSGGGETQYF. The CDR3 DNA reads TGTGCCAGCAGCGGCGGGGGAGAGACCCAGTACTTC.

The V and J genes are TRBV19 and TRBJ1-2; D call uncertain. The V gene lost 5 bases and the J gene lost 2 bases, with 15 bases spanning the gap. Germline CDR1 LNHDA, CDR2 SQIVND (reference sequence). The CDR3 totals 15 residues. In DNA, the CDR3 is TGTGCCAGTAGTCCGGGCCTGGCCTCCAACTATGGCTACACCTTC. This gives the protein CASSPGLASNYGYTF.

This clonotype has a count of ten or more. CDR3: CASSLPPPPGPSPYEQYF. The CDR3 DNA reads as TGTGCCAGCAGTTTACCCCCACCCCCTGGGCCCTCTCCCTACGAGCAGTACTTC. This chain joins TRBV27 and TRBJ2-7; D not certain. The CDR3 runs to 18 residues. Germline CDR1 is MNHEY and CDR2 is SMNVEV (reference sequence). Trimming removed 2 bases from V and 2 bases from J, with 22 bases in between.

This clonotype showed up just a few times. The V gene is TRBV30, the J gene TRBJ2-1, with D possibly being TRBD1 or TRBD2 (5 bases each). This CDR3 comprises 12 residues. The V end lost 0 bases, the J end lost 7 bases, and 7 bases lay between the germline ends. CDR1 is GTSNPN and CDR2 is SVGIG in the germline V gene (reference sequence). The CDR3 loop reads CAWSVWGNEQFF. The DNA of the CDR3 is TGTGCCTGGAGTGTATGGGGGAATGAGCAGTTCTTC.

In this sample, this clonotype turned up many times. This chain connects TRBV20-1 to TRBJ2-3; 14 bases agree with TRBD2. The CDR3 extends over 19 amino acids. Germline V CDR1 and CDR2: DFQATT, SNEGSKA (reference sequence). Losses at the gene ends were 3 bases for V and 0 bases for J; bases not matched to a gene: 11. The CDR3 DNA sequence: TGCAGTGCTAGCCGGACTAGCGGGGGGCGATTAACTAGCACAGATACGCAGTATTTT. Translating it yields CSASRTSGGRLTSTDTQYF.

The rearrangement uses TRBV27 and TRBJ2-1; D perhaps matches TRBD1 (6 bases). This CDR3 region has 13 residues. Looked up from germline, CDR1 is MNHEY and CDR2 is SMNVEV (reference sequence). V lost 6 bases and J lost 6, with 12 bases in between. The DNA of the CDR3 is TGTGCCAGCAGCAAATGGGACATCAATGAGCAGTTCTTC. Translated: CASSKWDINEQFF.

In its sample, this clonotype was seen many times. This chain connects TRBV18 to TRBJ1-3; D ambiguous. This CDR3 spans 15 amino acids. Germline CDR1 and CDR2: KGHSH and LQKENI. The V gene lost 2 bases and the J gene lost 0 bases, with 8 bases spanning the gap. The CDR3 bases are TGTGCCAGCTCACCAAGGGATTCCTCTGGAAACACCATATATTTT. Encoded protein: CASSPRDSSGNTIYF.

This clonotype was observed a few times. One end of the junction is discordant with germline, which a read error may explain. The rearrangement links TRBV6-6 to TRBJ2-7; D is possibly TRBD2 (6 bases). This CDR3 comprises 13 residues. Germline V gene data show CDR1 as MNHNY and CDR2 as SVGAGI (reference sequence). CDR3 sequence: CASSYSRRESPDF. CDR3 sequence (DNA): TGTGCCAGCAGTTATTCTAGGAGGGAGAGCCCGGACTTC.